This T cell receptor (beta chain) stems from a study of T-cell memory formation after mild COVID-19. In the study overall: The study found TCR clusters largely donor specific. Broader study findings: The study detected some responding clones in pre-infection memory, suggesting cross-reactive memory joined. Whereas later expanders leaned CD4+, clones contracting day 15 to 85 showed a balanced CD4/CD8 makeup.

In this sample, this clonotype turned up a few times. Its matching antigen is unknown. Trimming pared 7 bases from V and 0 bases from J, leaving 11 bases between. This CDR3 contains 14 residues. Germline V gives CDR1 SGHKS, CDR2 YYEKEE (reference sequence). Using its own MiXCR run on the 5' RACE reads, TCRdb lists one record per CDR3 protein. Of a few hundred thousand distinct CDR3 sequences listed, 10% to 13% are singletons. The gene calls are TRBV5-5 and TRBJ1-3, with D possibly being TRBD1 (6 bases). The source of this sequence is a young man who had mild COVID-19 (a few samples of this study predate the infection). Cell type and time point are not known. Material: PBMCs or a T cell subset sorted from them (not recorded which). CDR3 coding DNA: TGTGCCAGCGCTAAGACAGGCTCTGGAAACACCATATATTTT. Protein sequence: CASAKTGSGNTIYF.